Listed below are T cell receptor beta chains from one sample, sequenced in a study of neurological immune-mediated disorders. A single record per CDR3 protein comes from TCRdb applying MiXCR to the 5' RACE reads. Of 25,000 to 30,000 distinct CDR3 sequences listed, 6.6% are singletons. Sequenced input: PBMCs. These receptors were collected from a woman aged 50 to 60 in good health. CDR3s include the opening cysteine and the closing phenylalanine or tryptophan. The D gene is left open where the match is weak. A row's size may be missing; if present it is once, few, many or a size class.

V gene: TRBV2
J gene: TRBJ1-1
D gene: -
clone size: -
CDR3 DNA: TGTGCCAGCAGAGGCGAGCGGAACACTGAAGCTTTCTTT
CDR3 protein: CASRGERNTEAFF

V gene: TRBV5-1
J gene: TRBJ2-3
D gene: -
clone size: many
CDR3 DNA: TGCGCCAGCAGCCAAGCGTGGCCAGATACGCAGTATTTT
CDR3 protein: CASSQAWPDTQYF

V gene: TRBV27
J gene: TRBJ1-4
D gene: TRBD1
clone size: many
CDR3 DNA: TGTGCCAGCAGACCAGGGGGTGGGGGTGAAAAACTGTTTTTT
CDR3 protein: CASRPGGGGEKLFF

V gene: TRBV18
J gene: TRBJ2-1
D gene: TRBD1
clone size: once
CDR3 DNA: TGTGCCAGCTCACCTAGTCGGACAGGGGGCTACAATGAGCAGTTCTTC
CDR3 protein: CASSPSRTGGYNEQFF

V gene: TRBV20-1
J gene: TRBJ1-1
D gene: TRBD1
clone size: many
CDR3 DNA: TGCAGTGCCTCAGGGGGCTCGAACACTGAAGCTTTCTTT
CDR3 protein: CSASGGSNTEAFF

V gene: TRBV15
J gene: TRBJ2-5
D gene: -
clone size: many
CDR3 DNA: TGTGCCACCAGAATACAAGAGACCCAGTACTTC
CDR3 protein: CATRIQETQYF

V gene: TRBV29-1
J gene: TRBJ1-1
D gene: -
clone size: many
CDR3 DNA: TGCAGCGTTGCCGGGGAATTGAACACTGAAGCTTTCTTT
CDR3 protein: CSVAGELNTEAFF

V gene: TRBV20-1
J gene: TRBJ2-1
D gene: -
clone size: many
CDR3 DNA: TGCAGTGCTGATAGGAACAATGAGCAGTTCTTC
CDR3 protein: CSADRNNEQFF

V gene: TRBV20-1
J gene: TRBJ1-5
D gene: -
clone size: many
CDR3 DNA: TGCAGCGCCTCCAGAGATAGCAATCAGCCCCAGCATTTT
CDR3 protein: CSASRDSNQPQHF

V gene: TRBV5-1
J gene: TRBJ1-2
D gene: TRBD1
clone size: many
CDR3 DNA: TGCGCCAGCAGCTGGACCGGGACAGGGGAAGATGGCTACACCTTC
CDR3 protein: CASSWTGTGEDGYTF

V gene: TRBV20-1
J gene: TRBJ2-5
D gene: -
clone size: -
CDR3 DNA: TGCAGTGCTAGAGTCGGTCGTGAAAAGACCCAGTACTTC
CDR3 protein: CSARVGREKTQYF